The entry below gives a single TCR beta chain sequence along with its context. This record belongs to a study of blood T cell repertoires in COVID-19. TCRdb's table, derived via immunoSEQ multiplex PCR, lists solely in-frame clones and lacks some. The sample gives 150,000 to 200,000 clones, roughly 79% of which show up once; roughly 12% is in the top ten. This clonotype was sampled from a woman of 80 years or more with COVID-19, enrolled during active disease. Sequenced: peripheral blood.

The DNA of the CDR3 is TGTGCCAGCAGCTTCCACCTCGGGAGCAATCAGCCCCAGCATTTT. Translation: CASSFHLGSNQPQHF. V and J are TRBV7-8 and TRBJ1-5; the D is unclear. The CDR3 has 15 residues. From germline, CDR1 is SGHVS and CDR2 FQNEAQ. Between the trimmed V and J ends, which lost 3 bases and 1 base, there was a span of 10 bases.